This T cell receptor beta chain was documented in a study of blood T cell repertoires in COVID-19. The assay was immunoSEQ multiplex PCR, and TCRdb's table has in-frame clones only and misses some. The table lists some 240,000 clones, 80% to 90% of them singletons. Individuals drawn from under 30 US areas were about 18 to 90 years old. Shortly before study entry, within 2 weeks, exposed participants had met a COVID-19 case. From germline, CDR1 is GTSNPN and CDR2 SVGIG (reference sequence). Trimming took off 3 bases at V and 4 bases at J, with 18 bases between the two ends. The CDR3 runs 15 residues. The receptor was isolated from a woman between 35 and 50 years old who had been exposed to COVID-19. The sequenced sample was PBMCs or T cells enriched from blood (not recorded which). V is TRBV30 and J is TRBJ1-2, with D maybe TRBD1 (6 bases). CDR3 DNA: TGTGCCTGGAGCACAGGGACCGCTCGTATCTATGGCTACACCTTC. Translation gives CAWSTGTARIYGYTF.